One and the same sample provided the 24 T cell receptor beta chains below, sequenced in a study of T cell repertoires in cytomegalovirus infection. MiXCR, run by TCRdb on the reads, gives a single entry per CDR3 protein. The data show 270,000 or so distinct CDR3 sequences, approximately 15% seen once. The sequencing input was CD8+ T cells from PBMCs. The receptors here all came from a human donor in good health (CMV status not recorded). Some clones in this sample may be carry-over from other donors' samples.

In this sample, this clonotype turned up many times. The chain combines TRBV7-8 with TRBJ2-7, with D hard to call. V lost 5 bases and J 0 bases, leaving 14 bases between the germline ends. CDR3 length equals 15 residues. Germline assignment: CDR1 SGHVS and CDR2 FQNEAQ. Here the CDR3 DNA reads TGTGCCAGCAGCACCGCCCCCCTAGGCTCCTACGAGCAGTACTTC. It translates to CASSTAPLGSYEQYF.

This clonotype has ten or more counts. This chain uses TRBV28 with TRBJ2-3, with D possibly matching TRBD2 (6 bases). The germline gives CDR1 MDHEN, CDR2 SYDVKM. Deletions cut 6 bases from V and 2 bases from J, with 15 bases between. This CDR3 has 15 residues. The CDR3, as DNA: TGTGCCAGCAGGGGCACTAGCCGACTCACAGATACGCAGTATTTT. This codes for CASRGTSRLTDTQYF.

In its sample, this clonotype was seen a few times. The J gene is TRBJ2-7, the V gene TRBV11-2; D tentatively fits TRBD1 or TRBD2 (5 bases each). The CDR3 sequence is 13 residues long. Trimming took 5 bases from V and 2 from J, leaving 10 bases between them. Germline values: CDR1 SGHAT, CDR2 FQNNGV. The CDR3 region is CASSPADTYEQYF. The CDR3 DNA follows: TGTGCCAGCAGCCCAGCGGACACCTACGAGCAGTACTTC.

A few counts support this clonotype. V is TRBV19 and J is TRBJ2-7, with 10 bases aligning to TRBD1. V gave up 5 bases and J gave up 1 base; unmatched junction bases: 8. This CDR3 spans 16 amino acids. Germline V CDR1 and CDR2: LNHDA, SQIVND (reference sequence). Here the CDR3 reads CASSAYGTGESYEQYF. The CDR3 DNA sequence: TGTGCCAGTAGTGCATATGGGACAGGGGAATCCTACGAGCAGTACTTC.

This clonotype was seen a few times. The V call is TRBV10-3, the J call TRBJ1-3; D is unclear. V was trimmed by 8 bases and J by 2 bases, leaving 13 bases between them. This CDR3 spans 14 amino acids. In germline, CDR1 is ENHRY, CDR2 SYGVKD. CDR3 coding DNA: TGTGCCATCCTTCCTCCCGGCCCTGGAAACACCATATATTTT. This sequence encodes CAILPPGPGNTIYF.

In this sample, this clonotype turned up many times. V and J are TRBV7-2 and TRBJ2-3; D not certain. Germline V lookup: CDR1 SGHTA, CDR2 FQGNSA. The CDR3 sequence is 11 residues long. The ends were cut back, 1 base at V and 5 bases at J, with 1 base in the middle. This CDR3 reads CASSLEDTQYF. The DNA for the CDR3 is TGTGCCAGCAGCTTAGAAGATACGCAGTATTTT.

CDR3 nucleotides: TGTGCCGCGCTGCAGGGTTGGGGCACTGAAGCTTTCTTT. This sequence encodes CAALQGWGTEAFF. The chain combines TRBV6-2 or TRBV6-3 with TRBJ1-1, with D perhaps matching TRBD1 (5 bases). The CDR3 has 13 residues. Germline lookup yields CDR1 MNHEY and CDR2 SVGEGT. V lost 11 bases and J lost 4, with 17 bases in between.

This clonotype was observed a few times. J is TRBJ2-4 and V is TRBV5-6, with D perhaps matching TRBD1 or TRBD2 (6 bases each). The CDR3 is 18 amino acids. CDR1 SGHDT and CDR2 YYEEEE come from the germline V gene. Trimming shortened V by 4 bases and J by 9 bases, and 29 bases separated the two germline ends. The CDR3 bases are TGTGCCAGCAGCGGGATTCCCGGGACGGGGGCGAATCGGAGCATTCAGTACTTC. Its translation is CASSGIPGTGANRSIQYF.

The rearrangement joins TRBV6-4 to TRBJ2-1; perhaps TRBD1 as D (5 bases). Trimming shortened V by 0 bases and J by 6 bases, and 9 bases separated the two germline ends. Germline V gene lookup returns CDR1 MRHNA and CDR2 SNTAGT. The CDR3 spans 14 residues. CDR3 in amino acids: CASSDSGQLNEQFF. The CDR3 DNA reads TGTGCCAGCAGTGACTCGGGGCAGCTCAATGAGCAGTTCTTC.

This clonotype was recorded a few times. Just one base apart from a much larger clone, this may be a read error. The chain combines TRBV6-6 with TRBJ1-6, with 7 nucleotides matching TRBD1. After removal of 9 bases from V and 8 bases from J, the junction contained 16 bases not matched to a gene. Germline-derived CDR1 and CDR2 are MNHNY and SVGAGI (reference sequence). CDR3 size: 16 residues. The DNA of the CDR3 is TGTGCCAGAAGCCGACGCCCAGGGGGTAGGGATTCACCCCTCCACTTT. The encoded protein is CARSRRPGGRDSPLHF.

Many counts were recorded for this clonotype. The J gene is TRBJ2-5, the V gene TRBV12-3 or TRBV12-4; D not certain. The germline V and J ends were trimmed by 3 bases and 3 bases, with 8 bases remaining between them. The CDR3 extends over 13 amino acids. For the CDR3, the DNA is TGTGCCAGCAGTTTCTACTCGAAAGAGACCCAGTACTTC. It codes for CASSFYSKETQYF.

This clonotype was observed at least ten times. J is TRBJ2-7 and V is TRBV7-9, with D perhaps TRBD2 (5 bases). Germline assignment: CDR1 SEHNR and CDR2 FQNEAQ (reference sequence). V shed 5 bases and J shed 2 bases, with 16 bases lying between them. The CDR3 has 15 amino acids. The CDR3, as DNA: TGTGCCAGCAGCCCTCAGGAGGCCACTGCCTACGAGCAGTACTTC. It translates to CASSPQEATAYEQYF.

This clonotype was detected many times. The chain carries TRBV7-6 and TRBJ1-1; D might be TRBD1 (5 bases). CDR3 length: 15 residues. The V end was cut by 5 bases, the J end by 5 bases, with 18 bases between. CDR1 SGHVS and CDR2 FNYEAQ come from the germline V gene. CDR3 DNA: TGTGCCAGCAGCCCCGGACCGGGGCGAGGTACTGAAGCTTTCTTT. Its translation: CASSPGPGRGTEAFF.

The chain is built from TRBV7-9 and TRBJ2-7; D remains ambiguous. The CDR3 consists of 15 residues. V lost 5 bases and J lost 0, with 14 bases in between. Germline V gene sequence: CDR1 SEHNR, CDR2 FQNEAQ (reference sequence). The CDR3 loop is CASSNVQENSYEQYF. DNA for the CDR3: TGTGCCAGCAGCAATGTCCAGGAGAACTCCTACGAGCAGTACTTC.

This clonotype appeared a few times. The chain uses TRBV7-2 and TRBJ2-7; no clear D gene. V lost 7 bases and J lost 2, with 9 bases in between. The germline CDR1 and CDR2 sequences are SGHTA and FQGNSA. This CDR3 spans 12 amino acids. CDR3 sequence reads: CASNHGAYEQYF. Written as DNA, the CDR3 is TGTGCCAGCAACCACGGAGCCTACGAGCAGTACTTC.

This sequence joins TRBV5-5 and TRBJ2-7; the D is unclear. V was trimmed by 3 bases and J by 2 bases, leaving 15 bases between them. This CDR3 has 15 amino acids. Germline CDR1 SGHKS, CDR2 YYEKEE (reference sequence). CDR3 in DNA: TGTGCCAGCAGCTATTCGGACGGCCTCACCTACGAGCAGTACTTC. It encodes CASSYSDGLTYEQYF.

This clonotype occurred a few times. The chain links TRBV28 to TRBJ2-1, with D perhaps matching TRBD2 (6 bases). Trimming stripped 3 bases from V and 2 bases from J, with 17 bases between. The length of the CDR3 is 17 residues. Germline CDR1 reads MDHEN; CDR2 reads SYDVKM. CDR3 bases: TGTGCCAGCAGTTTCGAAAATCTAGCGACCCCCTACAATGAGCAGTTCTTC. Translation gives CASSFENLATPYNEQFF.

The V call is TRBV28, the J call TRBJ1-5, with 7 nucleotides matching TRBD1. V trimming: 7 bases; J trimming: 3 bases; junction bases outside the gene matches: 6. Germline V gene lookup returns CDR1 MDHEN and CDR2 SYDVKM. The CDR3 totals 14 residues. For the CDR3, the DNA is TGTGCCAGCACCTATGGGACAGTCAATCAGCCCCAGCATTTT. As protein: CASTYGTVNQPQHF. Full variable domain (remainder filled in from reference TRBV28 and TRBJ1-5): DVKVTQSSRYLVKRTGEKVFLECVQDMDHENMFWYRQDPGLGLRLIYFSYDVKMKEKGDIPEGYSVSREKKERFSLILESASTNQTSMYLCASTYGTVNQPQHFGDGTRLSIL.

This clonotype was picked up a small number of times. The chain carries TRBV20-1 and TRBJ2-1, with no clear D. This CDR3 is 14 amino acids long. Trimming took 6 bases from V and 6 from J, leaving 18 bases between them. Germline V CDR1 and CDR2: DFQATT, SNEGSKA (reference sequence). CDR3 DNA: TGCAGTGCCTTAGGACGATTCCCCAGCAATGAGCAGTTCTTC. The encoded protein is CSALGRFPSNEQFF.

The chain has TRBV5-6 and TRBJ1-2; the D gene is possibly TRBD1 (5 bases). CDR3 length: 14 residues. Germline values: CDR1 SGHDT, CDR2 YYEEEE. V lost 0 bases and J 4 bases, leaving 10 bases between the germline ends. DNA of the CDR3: TGTGCCAGCAGCTTGGGGGCAGGGAGCTATGGCTACACCTTC. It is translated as CASSLGAGSYGYTF. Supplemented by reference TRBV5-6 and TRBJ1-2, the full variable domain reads DAGVTQSPTHLIKTRGQQVTLRCSPKSGHDTVSWYQQALGQGPQFIFQYYEEEERQRGNFPDRFSGHQFPNYSSELNVNALLLGDSALYLCASSLGAGSYGYTFGSGTRLTVV.

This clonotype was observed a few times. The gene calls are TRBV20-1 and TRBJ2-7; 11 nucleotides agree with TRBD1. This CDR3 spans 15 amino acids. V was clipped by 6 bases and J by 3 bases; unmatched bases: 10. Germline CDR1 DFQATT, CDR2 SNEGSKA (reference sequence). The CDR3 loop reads CSAENQGTGGYEQYF. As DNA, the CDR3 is TGCAGTGCAGAAAACCAGGGGACAGGGGGCTACGAGCAGTACTTC.

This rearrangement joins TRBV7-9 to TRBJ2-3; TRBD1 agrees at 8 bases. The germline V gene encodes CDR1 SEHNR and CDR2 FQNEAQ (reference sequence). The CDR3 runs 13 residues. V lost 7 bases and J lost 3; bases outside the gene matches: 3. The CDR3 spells CASMYRGTDTQYF. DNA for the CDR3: TGTGCCAGCATGTACAGGGGGACAGATACGCAGTATTTT.

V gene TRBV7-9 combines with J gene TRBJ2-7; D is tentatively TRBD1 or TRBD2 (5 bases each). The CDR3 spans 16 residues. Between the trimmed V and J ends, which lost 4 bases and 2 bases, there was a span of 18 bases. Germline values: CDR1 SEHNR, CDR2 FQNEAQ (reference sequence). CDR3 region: CASSSKGQGETYEQYF. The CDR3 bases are TGTGCCAGCAGCTCAAAGGGGCAGGGAGAAACCTACGAGCAGTACTTC.

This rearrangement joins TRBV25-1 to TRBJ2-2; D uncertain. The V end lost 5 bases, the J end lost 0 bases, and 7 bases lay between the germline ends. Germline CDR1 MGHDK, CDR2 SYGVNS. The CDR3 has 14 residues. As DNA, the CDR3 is TGTGCCAGCAGTTCGGCAGCGAACACCGGGGAGCTGTTTTTT. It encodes CASSSAANTGELFF.